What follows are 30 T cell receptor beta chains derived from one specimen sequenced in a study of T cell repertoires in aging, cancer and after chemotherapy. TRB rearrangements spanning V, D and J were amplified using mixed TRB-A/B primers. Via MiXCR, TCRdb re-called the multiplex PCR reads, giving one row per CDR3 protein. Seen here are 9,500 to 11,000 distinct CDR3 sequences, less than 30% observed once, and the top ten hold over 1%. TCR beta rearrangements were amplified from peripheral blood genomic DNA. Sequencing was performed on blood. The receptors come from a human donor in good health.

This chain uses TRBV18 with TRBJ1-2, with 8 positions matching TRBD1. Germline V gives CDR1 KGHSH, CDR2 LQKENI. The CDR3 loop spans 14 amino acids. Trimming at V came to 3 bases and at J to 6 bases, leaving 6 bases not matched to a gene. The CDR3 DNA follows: TGTGCCAGCTCACCCCTAGGACAGGGCGATGGCTACACCTTC. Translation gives CASSPLGQGDGYTF.

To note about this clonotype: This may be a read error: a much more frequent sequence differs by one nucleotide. The CDR3, as DNA: TGTGCCAGCAACCGACCGCAGGTACGCCCCGGACAGGGATATGGCTACACCTTC. Amino acid sequence: CASNRPQVRPGQGYGYTF. V usage is TRBV7-9 and J usage is TRBJ1-2, with 8 bases aligning to TRBD1. The CDR3 sequence is 18 residues long. V shed 7 bases, J shed 5 bases, and the junction held 21 bases outside the gene matches. Germline V gives CDR1 SEHNR, CDR2 FQNEAQ (reference sequence).

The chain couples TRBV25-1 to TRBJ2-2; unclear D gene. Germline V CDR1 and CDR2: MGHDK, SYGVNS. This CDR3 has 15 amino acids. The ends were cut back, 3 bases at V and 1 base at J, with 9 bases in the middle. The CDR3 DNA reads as TGTGCCAGCAGTGATCGGACGGAGAACACCGGGGAGCTGTTTTTT. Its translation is CASSDRTENTGELFF.

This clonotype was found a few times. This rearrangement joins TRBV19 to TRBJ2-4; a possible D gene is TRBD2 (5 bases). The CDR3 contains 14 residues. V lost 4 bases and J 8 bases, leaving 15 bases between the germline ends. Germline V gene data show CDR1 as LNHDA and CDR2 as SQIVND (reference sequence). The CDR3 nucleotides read TGTGCCAGTAGTACGGGTCTGGACTGGGACATTCAGTACTTC. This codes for CASSTGLDWDIQYF.

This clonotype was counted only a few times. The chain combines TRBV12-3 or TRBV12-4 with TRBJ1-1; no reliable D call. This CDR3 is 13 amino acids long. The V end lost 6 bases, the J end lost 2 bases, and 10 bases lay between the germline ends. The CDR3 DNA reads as TGTGCCAGCAGCTTACAGTCTAACACTGAAGCTTTCTTT. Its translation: CASSLQSNTEAFF.

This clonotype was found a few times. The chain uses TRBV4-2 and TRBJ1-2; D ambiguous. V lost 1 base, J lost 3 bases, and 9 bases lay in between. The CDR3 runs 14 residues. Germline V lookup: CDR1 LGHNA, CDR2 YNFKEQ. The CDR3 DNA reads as TGTGCCAGCAGCCAAGGGGCGGAGTACTATGGCTACACCTTC. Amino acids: CASSQGAEYYGYTF.

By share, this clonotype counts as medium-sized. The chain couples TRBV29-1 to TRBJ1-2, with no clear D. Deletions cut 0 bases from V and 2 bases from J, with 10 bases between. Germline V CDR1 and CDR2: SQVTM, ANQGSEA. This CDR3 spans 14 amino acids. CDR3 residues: CSVEDEKANYGYTF. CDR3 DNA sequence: TGCAGCGTTGAAGATGAGAAAGCCAACTATGGCTACACCTTC.

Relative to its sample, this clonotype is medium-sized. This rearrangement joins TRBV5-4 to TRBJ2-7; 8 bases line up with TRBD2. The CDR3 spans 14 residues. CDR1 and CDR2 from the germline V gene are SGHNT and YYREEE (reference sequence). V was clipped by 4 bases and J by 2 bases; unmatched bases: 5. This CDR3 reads CASSAAGGTYEQYF. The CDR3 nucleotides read TGTGCCAGCAGCGCGGCGGGGGGAACCTACGAGCAGTACTTC.

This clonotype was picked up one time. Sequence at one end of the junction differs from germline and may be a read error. The CDR3 DNA is TGCGCCAGCAGCCAATTAGCGGGAGTCGGCGGGGAGCTGTTTTTT. It is translated as CASSQLAGVGGELFF. V is TRBV4-2 and J is TRBJ2-2; 9 positions agree with TRBD2. The CDR3 loop spans 15 amino acids. From germline, CDR1 is LGHNA and CDR2 YNFKEQ.

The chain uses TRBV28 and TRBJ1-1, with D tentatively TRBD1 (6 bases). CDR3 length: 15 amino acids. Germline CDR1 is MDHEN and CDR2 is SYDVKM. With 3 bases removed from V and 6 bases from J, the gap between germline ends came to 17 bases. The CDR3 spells CASSFLGASSPEAFF. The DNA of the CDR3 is TGTGCCAGCAGTTTCCTGGGGGCGAGTAGCCCTGAAGCTTTCTTT. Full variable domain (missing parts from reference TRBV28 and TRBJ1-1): DVKVTQSSRYLVKRTGEKVFLECVQDMDHENMFWYRQDPGLGLRLIYFSYDVKMKEKGDIPEGYSVSREKKERFSLILESASTNQTSMYLCASSFLGASSPEAFFGQGTRLTVV.

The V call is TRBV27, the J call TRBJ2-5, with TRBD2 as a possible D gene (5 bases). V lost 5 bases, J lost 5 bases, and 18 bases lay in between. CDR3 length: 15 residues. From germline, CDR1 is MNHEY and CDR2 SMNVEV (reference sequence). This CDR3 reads CASSPMDEGLETQYF. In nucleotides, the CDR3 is TGTGCCAGCAGTCCAATGGACGAGGGTTTGGAGACCCAGTACTTC.

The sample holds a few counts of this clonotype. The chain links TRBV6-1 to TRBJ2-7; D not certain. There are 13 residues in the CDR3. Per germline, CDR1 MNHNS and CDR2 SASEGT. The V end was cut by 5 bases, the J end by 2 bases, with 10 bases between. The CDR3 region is CASSYGKAYEQYF. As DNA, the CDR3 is TGTGCCAGCAGTTACGGCAAAGCCTACGAGCAGTACTTC.

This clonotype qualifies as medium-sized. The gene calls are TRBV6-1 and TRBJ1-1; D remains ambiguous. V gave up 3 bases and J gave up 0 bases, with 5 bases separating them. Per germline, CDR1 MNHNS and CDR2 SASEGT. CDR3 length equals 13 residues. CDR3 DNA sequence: TGTGCCAGCAGTGAGACGCTGAACACTGAAGCTTTCTTT. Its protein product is CASSETLNTEAFF.

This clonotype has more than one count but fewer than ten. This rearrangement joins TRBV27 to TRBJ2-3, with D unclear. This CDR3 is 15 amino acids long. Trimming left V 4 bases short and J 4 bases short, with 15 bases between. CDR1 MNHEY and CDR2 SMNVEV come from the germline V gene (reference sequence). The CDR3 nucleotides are TGTGCCAGCAGTTCCCGGGCAGATCCTGCAGATACGCAGTATTTT. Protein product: CASSSRADPADTQYF.

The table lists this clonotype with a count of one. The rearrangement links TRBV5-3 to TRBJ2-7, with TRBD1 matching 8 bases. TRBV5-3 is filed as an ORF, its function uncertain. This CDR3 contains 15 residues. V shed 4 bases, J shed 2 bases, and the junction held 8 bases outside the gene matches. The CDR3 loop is CARSVHKDRAYEQYF. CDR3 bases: TGTGCCAGAAGCGTTCATAAGGACAGGGCCTACGAGCAGTACTTC.

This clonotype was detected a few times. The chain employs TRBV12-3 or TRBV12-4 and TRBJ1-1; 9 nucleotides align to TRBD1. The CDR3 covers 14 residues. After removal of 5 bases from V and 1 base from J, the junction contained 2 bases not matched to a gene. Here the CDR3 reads CASSRTGANTEAFF. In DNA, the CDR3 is TGTGCCAGCAGTCGGACAGGGGCGAACACTGAAGCTTTCTTT.

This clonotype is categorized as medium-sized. The CDR3, as DNA: TGTGCCAGCGGCGTGCGAGGCTACGAGCAGTACTTC. Translated: CASGVRGYEQYF. V usage is TRBV27 and J usage is TRBJ2-7; D is undetermined. The CDR3 loop spans 12 amino acids. Germline CDR1 and CDR2: MNHEY and SMNVEV (reference sequence). Trimming shortened V by 8 bases and J by 3 bases, and 11 bases separated the two germline ends.

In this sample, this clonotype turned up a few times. DNA of the CDR3: TGCGCCAGCAGCCCCTGGACAGGGGGGGGGGAGCAGTACTTC. Amino acids: CASSPWTGGGEQYF. The chain carries TRBV5-1 and TRBJ2-7, with 10 positions matching TRBD1. Germline V lookup: CDR1 SGHRS, CDR2 YFSETQ. J was trimmed by 7 bases and V by 4 bases; bases with no gene match: 8. The CDR3 loop spans 14 amino acids.

The CDR3 DNA reads TGTGCCAGCAGCTTAGGCTTACCCGATGAGCAGTTCTTC. Translation: CASSLGLPDEQFF. This sequence joins TRBV7-9 and TRBJ2-1; no reliable D call. Germline assignment: CDR1 SEHNR and CDR2 FQNEAQ (reference sequence). The CDR3 has 13 residues. V dropped 1 base and J dropped 8 bases, with 9 bases sitting between them.

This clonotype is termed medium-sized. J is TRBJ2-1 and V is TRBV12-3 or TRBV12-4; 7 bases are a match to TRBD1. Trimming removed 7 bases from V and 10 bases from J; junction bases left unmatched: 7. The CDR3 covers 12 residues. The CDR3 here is CASINRGEEQFF. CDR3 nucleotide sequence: TGTGCCAGCATTAACAGGGGTGAGGAGCAGTTCTTC.

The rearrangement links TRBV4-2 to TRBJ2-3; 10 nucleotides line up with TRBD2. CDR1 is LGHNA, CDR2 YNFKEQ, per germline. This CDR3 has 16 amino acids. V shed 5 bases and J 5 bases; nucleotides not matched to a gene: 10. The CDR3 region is CASSSSGSGTVDTQYF. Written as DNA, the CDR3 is TGTGCCAGCAGCTCTAGCGGGAGTGGCACCGTAGATACGCAGTATTTT.

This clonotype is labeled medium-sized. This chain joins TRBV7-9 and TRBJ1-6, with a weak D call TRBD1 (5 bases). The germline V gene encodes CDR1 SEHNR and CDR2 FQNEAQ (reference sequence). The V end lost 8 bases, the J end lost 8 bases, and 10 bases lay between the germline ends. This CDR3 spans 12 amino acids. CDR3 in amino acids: CASAGPDSPLHF. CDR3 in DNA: TGTGCCAGCGCGGGGCCAGATTCACCCCTCCACTTT.

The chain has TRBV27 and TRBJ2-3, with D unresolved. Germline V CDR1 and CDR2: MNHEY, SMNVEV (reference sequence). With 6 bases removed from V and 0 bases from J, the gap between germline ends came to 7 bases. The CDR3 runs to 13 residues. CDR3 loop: CASSYNSTDTQYF. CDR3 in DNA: TGTGCCAGCAGCTATAATAGCACAGATACGCAGTATTTT.

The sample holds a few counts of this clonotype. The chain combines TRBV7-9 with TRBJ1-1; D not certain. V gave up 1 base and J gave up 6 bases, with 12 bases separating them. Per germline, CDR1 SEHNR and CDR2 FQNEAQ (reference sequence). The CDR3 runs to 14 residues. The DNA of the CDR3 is TGTGCCAGCAGCTTAGATGGGGTATCGCCTGAAGCTTTCTTT. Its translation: CASSLDGVSPEAFF.

The chain's CDR3 is CASSARPYEQYF. The CDR3, as DNA: TGCGCCAGCAGCGCCCGACCCTACGAGCAGTACTTC. The rearrangement uses TRBV5-1 and TRBJ2-7; D remains unclear. The CDR3 consists of 12 residues. The V gene lost 4 bases and the J gene lost 2 bases, with 7 bases spanning the gap. Per germline, CDR1 SGHRS and CDR2 YFSETQ.

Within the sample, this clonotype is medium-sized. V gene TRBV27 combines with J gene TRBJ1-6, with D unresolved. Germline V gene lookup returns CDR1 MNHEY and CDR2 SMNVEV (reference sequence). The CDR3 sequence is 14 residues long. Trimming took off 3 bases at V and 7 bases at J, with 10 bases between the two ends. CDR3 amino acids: CASSLARQNSPLHF. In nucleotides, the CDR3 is TGTGCCAGCAGTTTGGCACGTCAGAATTCACCCCTCCACTTT.

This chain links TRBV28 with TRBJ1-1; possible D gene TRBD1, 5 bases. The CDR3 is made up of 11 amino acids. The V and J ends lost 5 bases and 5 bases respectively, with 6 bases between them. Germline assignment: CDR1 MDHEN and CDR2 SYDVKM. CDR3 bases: TGTGCCAGCAGTCCAGGGACTGAAGCTTTCTTT. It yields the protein CASSPGTEAFF.

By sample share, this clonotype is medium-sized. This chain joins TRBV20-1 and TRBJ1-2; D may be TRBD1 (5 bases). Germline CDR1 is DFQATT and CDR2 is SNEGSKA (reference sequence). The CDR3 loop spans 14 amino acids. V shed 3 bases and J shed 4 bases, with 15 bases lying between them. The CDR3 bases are TGCAGTGCTAGTACAGCAGCAGGGACCTATGGCTACACCTTC. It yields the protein CSASTAAGTYGYTF.

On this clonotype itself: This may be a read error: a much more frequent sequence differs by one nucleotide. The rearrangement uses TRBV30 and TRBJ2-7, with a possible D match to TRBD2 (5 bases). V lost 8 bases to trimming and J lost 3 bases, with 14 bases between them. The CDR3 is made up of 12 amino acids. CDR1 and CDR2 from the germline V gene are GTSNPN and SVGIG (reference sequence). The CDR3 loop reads CAGGGLGYEQYF. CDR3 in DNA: TGTGCCGGAGGTGGGTTGGGCTACGAGCAGTACTTC. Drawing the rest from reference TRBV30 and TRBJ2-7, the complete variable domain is SQTIHQWPATLVQPVGSPLSLECTVEGTSNPNLYWYRQAAGRGLQLLFYSVGIGQISSEVPQNLSASRPQDRQFILSSKKLLLSDSGFYLCAGGGLGYEQYFGPGTRLTVT.

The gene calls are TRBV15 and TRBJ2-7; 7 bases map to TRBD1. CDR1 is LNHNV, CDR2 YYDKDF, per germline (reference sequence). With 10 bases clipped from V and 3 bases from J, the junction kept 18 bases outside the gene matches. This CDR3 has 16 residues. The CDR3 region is CAKIYRGRWPFYEQYF. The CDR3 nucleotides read TGTGCCAAAATATACAGGGGCCGCTGGCCCTTCTACGAGCAGTACTTC.